The following is a T cell receptor (beta chain) sequence with its context. In the study's own analysis: Estimation of nucleated cell counts relied on the amplification of reference gene primers. Libraries were prepared by immunoSEQ multiplex PCR; TCRdb keeps only in-frame clonotypes and omits some of them. Clonal size and the V and J genes are those of that table, whereas D and trimming came from the DNA. Of some 250,000 clones listed, 80% to 85% are singletons. V dropped 0 bases and J dropped 5; count of bases not matched to a gene: 1. This CDR3 region has 14 residues. The germline V gene has CDR1 SGHTA and CDR2 FQGNSA. This specimen comes from a study of blood T cell repertoires in COVID-19. At the level of the study: The samples span acute and convalescent COVID-19 from the United States, Italy and Spain.

Sequencing used peripheral blood. This chain uses TRBV7-2 with TRBJ1-2; the match to TRBD1 covers 9 bases. This TCR was sampled from a woman in her sixties with active or convalescent COVID-19. The CDR3 region is CASSLAGQGYGYTF. CDR3 coding DNA: TGTGCCAGCAGCTTAGCGGGACAGGGTTATGGCTACACCTTC.